This T cell receptor beta chain was sequenced in a study of blood T cell repertoires in COVID-19. In the original processing: How many nucleated cells were present was estimated from reference gene primer amplification. Assay used: immunoSEQ multiplex PCR; TCRdb lists only in-frame clones, some missing. V and J calls and clone size are given by that table; D and trimming were obtained from the DNA. The table shows 300,000 to 350,000 clones, with roughly 89% occurring only once. The V and J ends lost 3 bases and 5 bases respectively, with 17 bases between them. CDR1 LNHDA and CDR2 SQIVND come from the germline V gene (reference sequence). The CDR3 is 16 residues long.

The TCR was taken from a woman aged 18-30 years who had recovered from COVID-19. Sample: peripheral blood. This rearrangement joins TRBV19 to TRBJ2-1; a weak D match, TRBD1 (5 bases). The CDR3, as DNA: TGTGCCAGTAGTATCACTCTCACAGGTCTGGACAATGAGCAGTTCTTC. This sequence encodes CASSITLTGLDNEQFF.